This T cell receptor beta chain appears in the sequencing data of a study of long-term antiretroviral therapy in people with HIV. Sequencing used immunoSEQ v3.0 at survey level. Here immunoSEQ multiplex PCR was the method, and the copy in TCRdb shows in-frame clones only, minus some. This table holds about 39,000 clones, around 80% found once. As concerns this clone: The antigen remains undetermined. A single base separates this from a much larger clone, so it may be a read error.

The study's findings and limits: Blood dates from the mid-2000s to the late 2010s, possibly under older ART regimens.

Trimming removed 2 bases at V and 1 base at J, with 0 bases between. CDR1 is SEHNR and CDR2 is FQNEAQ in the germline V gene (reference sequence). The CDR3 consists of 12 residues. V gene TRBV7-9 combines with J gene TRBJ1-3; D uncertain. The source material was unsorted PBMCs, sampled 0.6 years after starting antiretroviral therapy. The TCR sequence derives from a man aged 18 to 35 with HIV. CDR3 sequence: CASSLSGNTIYF. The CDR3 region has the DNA TGTGCCAGCAGCTTATCTGGAAACACCATATATTTT.